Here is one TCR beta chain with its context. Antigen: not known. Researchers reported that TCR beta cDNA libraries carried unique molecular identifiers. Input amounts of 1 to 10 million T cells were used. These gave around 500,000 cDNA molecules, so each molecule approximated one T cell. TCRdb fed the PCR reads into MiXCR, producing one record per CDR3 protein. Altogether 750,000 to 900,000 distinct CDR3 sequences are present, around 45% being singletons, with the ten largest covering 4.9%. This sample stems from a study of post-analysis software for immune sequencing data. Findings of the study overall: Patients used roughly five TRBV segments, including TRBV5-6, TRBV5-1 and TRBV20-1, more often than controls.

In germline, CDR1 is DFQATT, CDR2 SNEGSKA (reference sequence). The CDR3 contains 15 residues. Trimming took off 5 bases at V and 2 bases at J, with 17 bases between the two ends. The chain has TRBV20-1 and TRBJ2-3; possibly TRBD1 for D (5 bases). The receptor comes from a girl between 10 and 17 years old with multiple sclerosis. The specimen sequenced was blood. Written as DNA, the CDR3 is TGCAGTGCTGGGAAACGGACACTAACCACAGATACGCAGTATTTT. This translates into CSAGKRTLTTDTQYF.